Listed here are 30 T cell receptor beta chains from one sample, sequenced in a study of CD8 T cells in ankylosing spondylitis. TCRdb ran MiXCR on the 5' RACE reads and lists one entry per CDR3 protein. This sample has roughly 260,000 distinct CDR3 sequences, with about 20% found just once. Material: blood, either unsorted or a sorted T cell fraction (not recorded which). The receptors were gathered from a male donor with ankylosing spondylitis or in good health (not recorded which).

V usage is TRBV7-2 and J usage is TRBJ2-3; 7 bases are shared with TRBD2. J lost 2 bases, V lost 2 bases, and 7 bases had no gene match. The germline V gene encodes CDR1 SGHTA and CDR2 FQGNSA. This CDR3 comprises 16 residues. The CDR3 loop is CASSLLPAGFTDTQYF. CDR3 nucleotide sequence: TGTGCCAGCAGCTTACTCCCAGCGGGATTCACAGATACGCAGTATTTT.

This clonotype was counted only a few times. The chain employs TRBV6-1 and TRBJ2-5, with TRBD2 matching 11 bases. The CDR3 spans 15 residues. V lost 3 bases and J lost 5; bases outside the gene matches: 5. Germline V gives CDR1 MNHNS, CDR2 SASEGT. The CDR3 here is CASSEVSGRVETQYF. The CDR3, as DNA: TGTGCCAGCAGTGAGGTTAGCGGGAGGGTCGAGACCCAGTACTTC.

This clonotype has a count of ten or more. The chain couples TRBV5-5 to TRBJ2-1; TRBD2 aligns across 8 bases. The CDR3 loop spans 15 amino acids. With 6 bases clipped from V and 5 bases from J, the junction kept 10 bases outside the gene matches. Germline CDR1 reads SGHKS; CDR2 reads YYEKEE (reference sequence). The CDR3 DNA sequence: TGTGCCAGCAACCCCCGGGGGGGCCGGAACAATGAGCAGTTCTTC. It yields the protein CASNPRGGRNNEQFF.

This clonotype was counted a few times. CDR3 DNA: TGTGCCAGCAGCGTAACGGGAAACAATGAGCAGTTCTTC. The encoded protein is CASSVTGNNEQFF. The rearrangement joins TRBV9 to TRBJ2-1; weak D call: TRBD2 (5 bases). Trimming left V 1 base short and J 5 bases short, with 7 bases between. Germline V gene lookup returns CDR1 SGDLS and CDR2 YYNGEE. This CDR3 comprises 13 residues.

V gene TRBV5-1 combines with J gene TRBJ2-1, with D possibly matching TRBD1 (6 bases). The CDR3 is 15 residues long. V was clipped by 0 bases and J by 7 bases, with 14 bases between them. CDR1 is SGHRS, CDR2 YFSETQ, per germline. CDR3 amino acids: CASSLARHQGNEQFF. CDR3 coding DNA: TGCGCCAGCAGCTTGGCGCGTCACCAGGGGAATGAGCAGTTCTTC.

This clonotype has at least ten counts. This chain connects TRBV28 to TRBJ2-3; the match to TRBD2 covers 9 bases. V was clipped by 2 bases and J by 6 bases; unmatched bases: 3. The CDR3 has 14 amino acids. Germline V gene lookup returns CDR1 MDHEN and CDR2 SYDVKM. CDR3 in amino acids: CASSLLAGWDTQYF. The CDR3, as DNA: TGTGCCAGCAGTTTACTAGCGGGATGGGATACGCAGTATTTT.

In this sample, this clonotype turned up a few times. This chain links TRBV12-3 or TRBV12-4 with TRBJ1-5; D is possibly TRBD1 (6 bases). CDR3 length equals 15 residues. V lost 5 bases, J lost 2 bases, and 13 bases lay in between. The CDR3 bases are TGTGCCAGCAGTGACACAGGGTTCGGCAATCAGCCCCAGCATTTT. Protein: CASSDTGFGNQPQHF.

In this sample, this clonotype turned up a few times. The gene calls are TRBV20-1 and TRBJ2-6; possible D gene TRBD1, 6 bases. V was pared by 1 base and J by 4 bases, with 17 bases between. The CDR3 length is 17 residues. Germline CDR1 DFQATT, CDR2 SNEGSKA (reference sequence). The CDR3 region is CSARVSAQGFGANVLTF. CDR3 bases: TGCAGTGCTAGAGTGTCAGCCCAGGGGTTCGGGGCCAACGTCCTGACTTTC.

This clonotype turned up a few times. This chain uses TRBV29-1 with TRBJ1-5; the match to TRBD1 covers 9 bases. The V gene's germline CDR1 is SQVTM and CDR2 ANQGSEA. V lost 1 base, J lost 5 bases, and 9 bases stayed unmatched. This CDR3 comprises 16 residues. DNA for the CDR3: TGCAGCGTTGAAGGCAATAGGGACAGGGATGATCAGCCCCAGCATTTT. This translates into CSVEGNRDRDDQPQHF.

This clonotype showed up just a few times. The chain uses TRBV5-5 and TRBJ2-1; D remains ambiguous. V lost 0 bases, J lost 1 base, and 11 bases lay in between. In germline, CDR1 is SGHKS, CDR2 YYEKEE (reference sequence). The CDR3 is 16 residues long. The CDR3 here is CASSLAALGSYNEQFF. The CDR3 bases are TGTGCCAGCAGCTTGGCCGCGCTAGGTTCCTACAATGAGCAGTTCTTC.

CDR3 loop: CASSHRGRGNEQFF. In DNA form, the CDR3 reads TGTGCCAGCAGCCACAGAGGGCGGGGCAATGAGCAGTTCTTC. This rearrangement joins TRBV3-1 to TRBJ2-1; D is possibly TRBD2 (6 bases). Trimming removed 3 bases from V and 6 bases from J, with 12 bases in between. Germline CDR1 is LGHDT and CDR2 is YNNKEL (reference sequence). The CDR3 has 14 amino acids.

The J gene is TRBJ2-2, the V gene TRBV7-6, with D uncertain. There are 14 residues in the CDR3. The germline V and J ends were trimmed by 1 base and 7 bases, with 10 bases remaining between them. Germline values: CDR1 SGHVS, CDR2 FNYEAQ. This chain's CDR3 is CASSLEWGSGELFF. The CDR3, as DNA: TGTGCCAGCAGCTTAGAGTGGGGAAGCGGGGAGCTGTTTTTT.

In this sample, this clonotype turned up a few times. The chain employs TRBV29-1 and TRBJ2-1, with 14 bases lining up with TRBD2. There are 15 residues in the CDR3. Germline-derived CDR1 and CDR2 are SQVTM and ANQGSEA. The ends lost 6 bases at V and 7 bases at J; junction bases unmatched: 8. The CDR3 nucleotides read TGCAGCGTGGGGACTAGCGGGAGTACCCATAATGAGCAGTTCTTC. Translated, it gives CSVGTSGSTHNEQFF.

This clonotype appeared many times. The V call is TRBV9, the J call TRBJ2-1; a weak D match, TRBD1 (5 bases). This CDR3 is built from 15 residues. Per the germline V gene, CDR1 is SGDLS and CDR2 is YYNGEE. Trimming removed 0 bases from V and 2 bases from J, with 9 bases in between. Here the CDR3 reads CASSVEGAAYNEQFF. CDR3 sequence (DNA): TGTGCCAGCAGCGTAGAAGGGGCGGCCTACAATGAGCAGTTCTTC.

This chain joins TRBV20-1 and TRBJ2-3; D is perhaps TRBD1 (6 bases). Germline V gives CDR1 DFQATT, CDR2 SNEGSKA (reference sequence). The ends were cut back, 5 bases at V and 4 bases at J, with 13 bases in the middle. CDR3 size: 13 residues. The CDR3 DNA reads as TGCAGTGCTTCTAAACAGGGAGCAGATACGCAGTATTTT. Translation: CSASKQGADTQYF.

The V and J genes are TRBV3-1 and TRBJ1-6, with no clear D. Deletions cut 0 bases from V and 8 bases from J, with 14 bases between. From germline, CDR1 is LGHDT and CDR2 YNNKEL (reference sequence). The CDR3 is made up of 16 amino acids. The CDR3 reads CASSQDLATGDSPLHF. The CDR3 DNA follows: TGTGCCAGCAGCCAAGATCTGGCAACCGGGGATTCACCCCTCCACTTT.

This clonotype was seen only a few times. The chain employs TRBV29-1 and TRBJ1-2; D not certain. This CDR3 is 12 amino acids long. Deletions cut 4 bases from V and 5 bases from J, with 11 bases between. Germline V gene sequence: CDR1 SQVTM, CDR2 ANQGSEA. The CDR3 protein is CSVVRSEYGYTF. CDR3 nucleotides: TGCAGCGTTGTTCGGTCTGAATATGGCTACACCTTC.

The chain joins TRBV12-3 or TRBV12-4 to TRBJ1-5; D unclear. Trimming stripped 7 bases from V and 3 bases from J, with 7 bases between. This CDR3 comprises 12 residues. CDR3 sequence reads: CASTTANQPQHF. The CDR3 DNA is TGTGCCAGCACCACGGCCAATCAGCCCCAGCATTTT.

This clonotype was seen repeatedly, ten times or more. The CDR3 DNA follows: TGTGCCAGCAGTCACAGGGGTAGCCACAATGAGCAGTTCTTC. It yields the protein CASSHRGSHNEQFF. V is TRBV28 and J is TRBJ2-1; 7 positions agree with TRBD1. This CDR3 contains 14 residues. V was clipped by 5 bases and J by 5 bases; unmatched bases: 6. The germline V gene has CDR1 MDHEN and CDR2 SYDVKM.

This clonotype was counted only a few times. The chain has TRBV5-4 and TRBJ2-3; D may be TRBD2 (6 bases). The CDR3 extends over 14 amino acids. V lost 5 bases to trimming and J lost 3 bases, with 13 bases between them. The germline V gene has CDR1 SGHNT and CDR2 YYREEE (reference sequence). The CDR3 DNA reads as TGTGCCAGCAGGGAGACTAGGACTACAGATACGCAGTATTTT. It yields the protein CASRETRTTDTQYF.

This clonotype appeared a few times. CDR3 DNA sequence: TGCAGTGCTAGTGGGGGGGCTACAGGGGGAAATCAGCCCCAGCATTTT. As protein: CSASGGATGGNQPQHF. The V gene is TRBV20-1, the J gene TRBJ1-5; 8 bases map to TRBD1. The trim removed 3 bases at V and 4 bases at J, leaving 11 bases unmatched. The CDR3 totals 16 residues. The germline gives CDR1 DFQATT, CDR2 SNEGSKA (reference sequence).

This rearrangement joins TRBV5-6 to TRBJ2-2; D unresolved. The CDR3 totals 18 residues. V was pared by 0 bases and J by 0 bases, with 15 bases between. Germline V CDR1 and CDR2: SGHDT, YYEEEE. In nucleotides, the CDR3 is TGTGCCAGCAGCTTGGAAGTTGGCCCCCGAGCGAACACCGGGGAGCTGTTTTTT. Translating it yields CASSLEVGPRANTGELFF. Filled out from reference TRBV5-6 and TRBJ2-2, the complete variable domain reads DAGVTQSPTHLIKTRGQQVTLRCSPKSGHDTVSWYQQALGQGPQFIFQYYEEEERQRGNFPDRFSGHQFPNYSSELNVNALLLGDSALYLCASSLEVGPRANTGELFFGEGSRLTVL.

This clonotype was recorded a few times. J is TRBJ2-1 and V is TRBV12-3 or TRBV12-4; D may correspond to TRBD1 or TRBD2 (5 bases each). CDR3 size: 15 residues. V was clipped by 6 bases and J by 0 bases, with 12 bases between them. CDR3 sequence (DNA): TGTGCCAGCAGCCGCAGGGAGAGCTCCTACAATGAGCAGTTCTTC. As protein: CASSRRESSYNEQFF.

The rearrangement links TRBV4-2 to TRBJ2-1; maybe TRBD2 (7 bases). CDR3 size: 17 residues. V was trimmed by 4 bases and J by 0 bases, leaving 16 bases between them. Germline CDR1 is LGHNA and CDR2 is YNFKEQ. In DNA form, the CDR3 reads TGTGCCAGCAGCCCGTCGCGGGGGCGGAGCTCCTACAATGAGCAGTTCTTC. Its translation is CASSPSRGRSSYNEQFF.

Only a few counts were recorded for this clonotype. This rearrangement joins TRBV2 to TRBJ2-7, with D uncertain. V lost 2 bases to trimming and J lost 0 bases, with 11 bases between them. Germline V gives CDR1 SNHLY, CDR2 FYNNEI. The CDR3 is 15 residues long. Written as DNA, the CDR3 is TGTGCCAGCAGTGAATTCAGGCCAAGCTCCTACGAGCAGTACGTC. This codes for CASSEFRPSSYEQYV.

This clonotype was recorded at least ten times. This chain connects TRBV12-5 to TRBJ2-1; 10 nucleotides agree with TRBD1. The V and J ends lost 3 bases and 6 bases, in that order; junction bases with no gene match: 5. This CDR3 contains 15 residues. The germline V gene encodes CDR1 LGHNT and CDR2 FRNRAP. The CDR3 loop reads CASGLGTGASNEQFF. The CDR3 bases are TGTGCTAGTGGTTTAGGGACAGGGGCGAGCAATGAGCAGTTCTTC.

This clonotype occurred many times. This chain connects TRBV5-1 to TRBJ2-1; D is uncertain. The CDR3 has 15 residues. The ends were cut back, 1 base at V and 5 bases at J, with 13 bases in the middle. The V gene's germline CDR1 is SGHRS and CDR2 YFSETQ. CDR3 amino acids: CASSLSVGVNNEQFF. In nucleotides, the CDR3 is TGCGCCAGCAGCTTGTCGGTAGGCGTTAACAATGAGCAGTTCTTC.

This chain joins TRBV18 and TRBJ1-1, with D perhaps matching TRBD1 (5 bases). Between the trimmed V and J ends, which lost 3 bases and 4 bases, there was a span of 12 bases. The CDR3 loop spans 14 amino acids. Germline CDR1 KGHSH, CDR2 LQKENI. In nucleotides, the CDR3 is TGTGCCAGCTCACCCGGGCGGGGGTCCACTGAAGCTTTCTTT. Translation gives CASSPGRGSTEAFF.

There are a few counts of this clonotype. This sequence joins TRBV6-2 or TRBV6-3 and TRBJ2-3, with 7 bases lining up with TRBD2. V was clipped by 8 bases and J by 2 bases; unmatched bases: 7. Germline loops: CDR1 MNHEY, CDR2 SVGEGT. The CDR3 covers 14 residues. The CDR3 region is CASLGRDYTDTQYF. For the CDR3, the DNA is TGTGCCAGCCTTGGCCGGGACTACACAGATACGCAGTATTTT.

J is TRBJ1-5 and V is TRBV7-9; 8 bases map to TRBD1. V shed 4 bases, J shed 3 bases, and the junction held 5 bases outside the gene matches. CDR1 is SEHNR and CDR2 is FQNEAQ in the germline V gene (reference sequence). CDR3 length: 15 residues. The DNA of the CDR3 is TGTGCCAGCAGCTCGACAGGGGTCAACAATCAGCCCCAGCATTTT. This encodes CASSSTGVNNQPQHF.